This T cell receptor beta chain emerged from a study of blood T cell repertoires in COVID-19. Study-level background: Both acute and convalescent COVID-19 samples were obtained from the United States, Italy and Spain. PBMCs, B-cell-depleted T cells, or T cells provided the cDNA or gDNA that made up the material.

J was trimmed by 2 bases and V by 6 bases; bases with no gene match: 16. The CDR3 contains 18 residues. The germline V gene encodes CDR1 ENHRY and CDR2 SYGVKD. The protocol was immunoSEQ multiplex PCR, while the TCRdb copy is restricted to in-frame clones and leaves out a portion. The sample carries around 250,000 clones, 80% to 90% recorded once. The chain recombines TRBV10-3 with TRBJ2-3, with 8 bases fitting TRBD2. What was sequenced was peripheral blood. The receptor was derived from a middle-aged woman who had recovered from COVID-19. CDR3 sequence (DNA): TGTGCCATCAGGGGTGACGGGGGGGCAGAAGTGTCCACAGATACGCAGTATTTT. Amino acid sequence: CAIRGDGGAEVSTDTQYF.